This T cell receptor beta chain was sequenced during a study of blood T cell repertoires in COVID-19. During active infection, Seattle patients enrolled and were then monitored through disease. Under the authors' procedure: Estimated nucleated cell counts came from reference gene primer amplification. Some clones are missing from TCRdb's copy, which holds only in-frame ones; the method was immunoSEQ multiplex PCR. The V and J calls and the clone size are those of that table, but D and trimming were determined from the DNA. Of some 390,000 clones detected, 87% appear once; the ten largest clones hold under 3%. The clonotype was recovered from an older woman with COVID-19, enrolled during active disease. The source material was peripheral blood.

Here the CDR3 DNA reads TGCGCCAGCAGCCGAGGACAGCCCGTCAACACCGGGGAGCTGTTTTTT. This gives the protein CASSRGQPVNTGELFF. V and J are TRBV5-1 and TRBJ2-2; weak D call: TRBD1 (6 bases). Germline-derived CDR1 and CDR2 are SGHRS and YFSETQ. CDR3 length: 16 amino acids. The ends were cut back, 4 bases at V and 2 bases at J, with 15 bases in the middle.